There are many counts of the clone carrying this T cell receptor (beta chain). TCRdb re-analysed the RT-PCR reads in MiXCR, keeping a single row per CDR3 protein. The profile shows hundreds of thousands of distinct CDR3 sequences, around 14% of them singletons. The germline V and J ends were trimmed by 5 bases and 4 bases, with 11 bases remaining between them. The CDR3 length is 13 residues. Sequencing was performed on memory CD4+ T cells from blood. The clonotype originates from a female donor in good health, serving as a healthy control. The chain has TRBV12-3 or TRBV12-4 and TRBJ1-2; D is ambiguous. For the CDR3, the DNA is TGTGCCAGCAGTCCGGATTCGTTCTATGGCTACACCTTC. Translation: CASSPDSFYGYTF.